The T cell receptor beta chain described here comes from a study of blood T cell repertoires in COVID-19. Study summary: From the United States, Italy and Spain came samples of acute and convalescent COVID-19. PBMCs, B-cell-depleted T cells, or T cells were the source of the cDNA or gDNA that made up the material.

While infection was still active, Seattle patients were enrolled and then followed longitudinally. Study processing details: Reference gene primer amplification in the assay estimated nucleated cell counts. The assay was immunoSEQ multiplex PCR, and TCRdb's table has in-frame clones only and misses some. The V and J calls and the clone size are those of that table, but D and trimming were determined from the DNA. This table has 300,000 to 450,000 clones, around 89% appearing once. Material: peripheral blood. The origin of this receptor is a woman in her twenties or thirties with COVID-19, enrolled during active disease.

Written as DNA, the CDR3 is TGTGCCAGCAGCTTAGGAGGGGACATGAACACTGAAGCTTTCTTT. Translated, it gives CASSLGGDMNTEAFF. V gene TRBV11-3 combines with J gene TRBJ1-1, with D perhaps matching TRBD1 (6 bases). The CDR3 is made up of 15 amino acids. Germline-derived CDR1 and CDR2 are SGHNT and YENEEA. Deletions cut 1 base from V and 0 bases from J, with 9 bases between.